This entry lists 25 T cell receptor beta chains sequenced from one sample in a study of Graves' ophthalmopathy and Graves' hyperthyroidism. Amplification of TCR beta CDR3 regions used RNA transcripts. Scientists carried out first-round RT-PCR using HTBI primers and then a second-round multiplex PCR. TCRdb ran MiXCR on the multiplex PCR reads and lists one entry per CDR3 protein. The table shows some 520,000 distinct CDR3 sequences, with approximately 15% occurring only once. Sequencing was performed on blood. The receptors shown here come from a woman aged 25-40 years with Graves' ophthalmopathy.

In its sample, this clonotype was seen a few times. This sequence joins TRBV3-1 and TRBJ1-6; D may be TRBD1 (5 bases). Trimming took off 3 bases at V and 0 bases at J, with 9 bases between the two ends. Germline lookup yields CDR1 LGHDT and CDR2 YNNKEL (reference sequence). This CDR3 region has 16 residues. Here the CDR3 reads CASSQTASSYNSPLHF. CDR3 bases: TGTGCCAGCAGCCAGACAGCGAGCTCCTATAATTCACCCCTCCACTTT. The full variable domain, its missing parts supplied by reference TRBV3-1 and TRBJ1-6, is DTAVSQTPKYLVTQMGNDKSIKCEQNLGHDTMYWYKQDSKKFLKIMFSYNNKELIINETVPNRFSPKSPDKAHLNLHINSLELGDSAVYFCASSQTASSYNSPLHFGNGTRLTVT.

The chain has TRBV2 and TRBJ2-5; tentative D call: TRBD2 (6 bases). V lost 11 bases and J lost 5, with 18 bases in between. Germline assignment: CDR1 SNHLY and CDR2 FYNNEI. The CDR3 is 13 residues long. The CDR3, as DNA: TGTGCCGCCTTAGCGGACCATGGGGAGACCCAGTACTTC. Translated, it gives CAALADHGETQYF.

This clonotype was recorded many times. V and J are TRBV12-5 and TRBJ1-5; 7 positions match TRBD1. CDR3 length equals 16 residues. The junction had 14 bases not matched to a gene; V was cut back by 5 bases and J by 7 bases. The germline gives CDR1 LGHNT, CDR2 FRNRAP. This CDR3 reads CASGPPRQGPWQPQHF. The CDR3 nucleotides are TGTGCTAGTGGTCCCCCTAGACAGGGCCCATGGCAGCCCCAGCATTTT.

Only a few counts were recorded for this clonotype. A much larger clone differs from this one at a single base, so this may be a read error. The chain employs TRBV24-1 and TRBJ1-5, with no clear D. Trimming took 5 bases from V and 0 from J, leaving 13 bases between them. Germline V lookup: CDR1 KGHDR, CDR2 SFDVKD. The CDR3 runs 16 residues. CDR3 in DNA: TGTGCCACCAGTGGTAACTACAGAAATAGCAATCAGCCCCAGCATTTT. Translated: CATSGNYRNSNQPQHF.

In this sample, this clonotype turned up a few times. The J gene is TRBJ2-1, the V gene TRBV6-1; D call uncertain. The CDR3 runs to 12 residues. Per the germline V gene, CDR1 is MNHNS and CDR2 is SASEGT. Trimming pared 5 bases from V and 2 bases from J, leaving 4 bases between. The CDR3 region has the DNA TGTGCCAGCAGTACAGCCTACAATGAGCAGTTCTTC. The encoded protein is CASSTAYNEQFF.

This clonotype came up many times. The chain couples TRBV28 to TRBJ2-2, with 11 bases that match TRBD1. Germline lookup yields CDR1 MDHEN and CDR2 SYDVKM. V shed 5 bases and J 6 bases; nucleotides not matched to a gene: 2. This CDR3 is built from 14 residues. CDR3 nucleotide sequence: TGTGCCAGCAGTCCGGGACAGGGGGCCGGGGAGCTGTTTTTT. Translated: CASSPGQGAGELFF.

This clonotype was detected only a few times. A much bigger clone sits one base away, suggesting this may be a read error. The CDR3 DNA reads as TGTGCTAGTGGTTTGGTACGGGGGGAGGGAACTGAAGCTTTCTTT. As protein: CASGLVRGEGTEAFF. The rearrangement uses TRBV12-5 and TRBJ1-1, with a possible D match to TRBD1 (5 bases). Trimming left V 0 bases short and J 5 bases short, with 13 bases between. Germline CDR1 reads LGHNT; CDR2 reads FRNRAP. This CDR3 contains 15 residues.

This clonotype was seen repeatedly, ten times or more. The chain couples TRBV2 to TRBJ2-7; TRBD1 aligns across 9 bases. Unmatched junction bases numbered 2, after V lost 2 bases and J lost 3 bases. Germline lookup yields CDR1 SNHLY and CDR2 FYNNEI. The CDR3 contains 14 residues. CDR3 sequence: CASSERTGVYEQYF. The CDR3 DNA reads TGTGCCAGCAGTGAAAGGACAGGGGTCTACGAGCAGTACTTC.

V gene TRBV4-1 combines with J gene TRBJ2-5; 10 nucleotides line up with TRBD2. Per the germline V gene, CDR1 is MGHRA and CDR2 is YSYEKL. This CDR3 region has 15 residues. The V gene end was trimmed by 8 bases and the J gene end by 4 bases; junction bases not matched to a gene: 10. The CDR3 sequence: CASGPGLAGVETQYF. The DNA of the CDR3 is TGCGCCAGCGGCCCCGGCCTAGCGGGAGTAGAGACCCAGTACTTC.

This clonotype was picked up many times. The CDR3 is CASSYHETSGDPAKNIQYF. CDR3 in DNA: TGTGCCAGCAGTTACCACGAGACTAGCGGGGACCCCGCCAAAAACATTCAGTACTTC. V and J are TRBV6-5 and TRBJ2-4; 11 bases line up with TRBD2. The trim removed 2 bases at V and 1 base at J, leaving 10 bases unmatched. The CDR3 is made up of 19 amino acids. Per germline, CDR1 MNHEY and CDR2 SVGAGI.

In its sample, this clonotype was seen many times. The CDR3 DNA sequence: TGTGCCAGCAGCTTAGGAGGGGACAGGCAAACCGAGCAGTACTTC. Translation: CASSLGGDRQTEQYF. The chain uses TRBV13 and TRBJ2-7; 8 bases are a match to TRBD1. J lost 6 bases, V lost 0 bases, and 7 bases had no gene match. The V gene's germline CDR1 is PRHDT and CDR2 FYEKMQ (reference sequence). The CDR3 is 15 residues long. Looking up the rest from reference TRBV13 and TRBJ2-7 gives the full variable domain: AAGVIQSPRHLIKEKRETATLKCYPIPRHDTVYWYQQGPGQDPQFLISFYEKMQSDKGSIPDRFSAQQFSDYHSELNMSSLELGDSALYFCASSLGGDRQTEQYFGPGTRLTVT.

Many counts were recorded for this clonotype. The CDR3 loop is CASSSQGGYTF. CDR3 nucleotide sequence: TGTGCCAGCAGTTCTCAGGGCGGCTACACCTTC. The chain carries TRBV28 and TRBJ1-2, with D possibly being TRBD1 (5 bases). Germline lookup yields CDR1 MDHEN and CDR2 SYDVKM. The CDR3 totals 11 residues. V lost 4 bases, J lost 8 bases, and 8 bases lay in between.

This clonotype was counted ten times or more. The CDR3 spells CASSEANGNNSPLHF. CDR3 in DNA: TGTGCCAGCAGTGAAGCGAACGGGAATAATTCACCCCTCCACTTT. The V call is TRBV6-1, the J call TRBJ1-6; the D is unclear. CDR1 and CDR2 (germline): MNHNS, SASEGT. V lost 0 bases to trimming and J lost 5 bases, with 8 bases between them. This CDR3 is built from 15 residues.

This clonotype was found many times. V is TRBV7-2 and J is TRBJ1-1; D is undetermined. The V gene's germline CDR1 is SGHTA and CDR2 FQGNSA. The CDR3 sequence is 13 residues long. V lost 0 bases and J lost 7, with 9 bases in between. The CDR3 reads CASSLARQDEAFF. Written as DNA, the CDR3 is TGTGCCAGCAGCTTAGCGCGGCAGGATGAAGCTTTCTTT. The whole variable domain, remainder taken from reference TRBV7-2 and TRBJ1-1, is GAGVSQSPSNKVTEKGKDVELRCDPISGHTALYWYRQSLGQGLEFLIYFQGNSAPDKSGLPSDRFSAERTGGSVSTLTIQRTQQEDSAVYLCASSLARQDEAFFGQGTRLTVV.

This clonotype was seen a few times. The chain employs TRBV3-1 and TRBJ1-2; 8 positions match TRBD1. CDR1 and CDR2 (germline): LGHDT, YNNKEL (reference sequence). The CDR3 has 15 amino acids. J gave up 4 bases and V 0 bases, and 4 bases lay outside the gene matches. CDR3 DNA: TGTGCCAGCAGCCAAGATCATCAGGGGGCCTATGGCTACACCTTC. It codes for CASSQDHQGAYGYTF.

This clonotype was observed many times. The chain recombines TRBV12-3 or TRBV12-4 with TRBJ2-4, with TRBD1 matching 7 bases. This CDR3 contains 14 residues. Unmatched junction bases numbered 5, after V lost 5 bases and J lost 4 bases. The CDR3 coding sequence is TGTGCCAGCAGTAGTCCGGGACAGAAAAACATTCAGTACTTC. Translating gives CASSSPGQKNIQYF.

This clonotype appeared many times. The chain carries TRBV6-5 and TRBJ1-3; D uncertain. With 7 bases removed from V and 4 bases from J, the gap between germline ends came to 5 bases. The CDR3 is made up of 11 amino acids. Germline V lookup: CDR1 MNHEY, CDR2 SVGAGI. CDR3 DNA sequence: TGTGCCAGCACATCAGGAAACACCATATATTTT. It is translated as CASTSGNTIYF.

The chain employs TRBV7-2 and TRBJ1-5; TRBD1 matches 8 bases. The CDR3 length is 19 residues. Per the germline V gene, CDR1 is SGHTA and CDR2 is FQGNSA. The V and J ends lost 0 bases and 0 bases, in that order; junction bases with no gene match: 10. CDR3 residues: CASSLALTRTGYSNQPQHF. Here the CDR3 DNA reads TGTGCCAGCAGCTTAGCCCTGACCCGGACAGGGTATAGCAATCAGCCCCAGCATTTT.

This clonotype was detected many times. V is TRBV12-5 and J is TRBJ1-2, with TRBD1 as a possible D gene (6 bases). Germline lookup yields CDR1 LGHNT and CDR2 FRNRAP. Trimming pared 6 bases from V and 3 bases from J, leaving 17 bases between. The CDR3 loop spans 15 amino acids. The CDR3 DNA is TGTGCTAGTGGCCGGGACACCGGCGGGTACTATGGCTACACCTTC. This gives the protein CASGRDTGGYYGYTF. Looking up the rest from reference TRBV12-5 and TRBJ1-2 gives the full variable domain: DARVTQTPRHKVTEMGQEVTMRCQPILGHNTVFWYRQTMMQGLELLAYFRNRAPLDDSGMPKDRFSAEMPDATLATLKIQPSEPRDSAVYFCASGRDTGGYYGYTFGSGTRLTVV.

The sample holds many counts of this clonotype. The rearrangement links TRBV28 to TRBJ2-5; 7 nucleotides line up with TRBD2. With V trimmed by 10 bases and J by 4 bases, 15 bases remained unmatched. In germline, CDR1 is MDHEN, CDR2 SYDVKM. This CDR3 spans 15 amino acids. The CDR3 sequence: CATWEGGASGETQYF. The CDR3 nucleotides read TGTGCCACCTGGGAGGGAGGAGCCTCGGGAGAGACCCAGTACTTC.

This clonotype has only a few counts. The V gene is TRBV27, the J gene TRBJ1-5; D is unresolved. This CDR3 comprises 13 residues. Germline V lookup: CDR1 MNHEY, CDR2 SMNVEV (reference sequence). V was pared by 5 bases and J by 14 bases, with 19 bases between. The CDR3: CASSPIFGSSEHF. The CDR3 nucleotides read TGTGCCAGCAGTCCGATATTCGGCTCTTCGGAGCATTTT.

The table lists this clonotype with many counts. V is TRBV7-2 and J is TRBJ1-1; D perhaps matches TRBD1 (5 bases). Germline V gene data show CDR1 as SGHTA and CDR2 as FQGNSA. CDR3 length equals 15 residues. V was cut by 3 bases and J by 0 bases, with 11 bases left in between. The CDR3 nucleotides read TGTGCCAGCAGCTTCGGACTGGGGGTGAACACTGAAGCTTTCTTT. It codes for CASSFGLGVNTEAFF.

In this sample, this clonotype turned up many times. The CDR3, as DNA: TGTGCCAGTAATCCGGGGGGCACTGAAGCTTTCTTT. Residues: CASNPGGTEAFF. This chain joins TRBV19 and TRBJ1-1; D might be TRBD1 (5 bases). Looked up from germline, CDR1 is LNHDA and CDR2 is SQIVND (reference sequence). V lost 7 bases to trimming and J lost 4 bases, with 10 bases between them. The CDR3 consists of 12 residues.

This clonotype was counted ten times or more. The CDR3 DNA reads TGCAGCGGCGGGGGGGAGACAGGGAACGAGCAGTACTTC. Translating it yields CSGGGETGNEQYF. The chain uses TRBV29-1 and TRBJ2-7; 9 positions match TRBD2. The CDR3 extends over 13 amino acids. Germline CDR1 is SQVTM and CDR2 is ANQGSEA. Trimming took 7 bases from V and 5 from J; bases not matched to a gene: 9.

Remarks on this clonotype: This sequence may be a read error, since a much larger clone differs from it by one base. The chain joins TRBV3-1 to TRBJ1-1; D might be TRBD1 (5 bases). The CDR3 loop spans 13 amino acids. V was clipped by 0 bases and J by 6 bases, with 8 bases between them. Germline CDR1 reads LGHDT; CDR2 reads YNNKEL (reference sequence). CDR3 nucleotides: TGTGCCAGCAGCCAAGATCTGGGGGCTGAAGCTTTCTTT. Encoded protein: CASSQDLGAEAFF.